The rows below give T cell receptor beta chains drawn from one sample of a study of T cell repertoires in cytomegalovirus infection. One entry per CDR3 protein, called by TCRdb with MiXCR from the reads. The sample lists about 240,000 distinct CDR3 sequences, about 12% occurring once. The sample was PBMCs. These receptors came from a human donor in good health (CMV status not recorded). Some clones in this sample may be carry-over from other donors' samples. Both conserved end residues are part of each CDR3. The order of the fields is V gene, clone size, CDR3 length, J gene, D gene, CDR3 protein, CDR3 DNA. D genes are given only for firm matches. Rows may omit the clone size; those that give it use once, few, many or a size class.

TRBV28	few	14	TRBJ2-2	.	CASLGDANTGELFF	TGTGCCAGCCTAGGGGACGCCAACACCGGGGAGCTGTTTTTT
TRBV7-2	.	15	TRBJ2-1	.	CASSLASGYYNEQFF	TGTGCCAGCAGCTTAGCTAGCGGCTACTACAATGAGCAGTTCTTC
TRBV20-1	.	14	TRBJ2-4	TRBD1	CSARGTLAKNIQYF	TGCAGTGCCAGGGGGACGTTAGCCAAAAACATTCAGTACTTC
TRBV6-1	many	13	TRBJ2-1	TRBD1	CASNYRGPIEQFF	TGTGCCAGCAATTACAGGGGGCCGATTGAGCAGTTCTTC
TRBV10-2	.	17	TRBJ2-1	.	CASSENSGHSSYNEQFF	TGCGCCAGCAGTGAGAATAGCGGCCATAGCTCCTACAATGAGCAGTTCTTC
TRBV14	.	17	TRBJ2-7	TRBD2	CASSLGTGLARSYEQYF	TGTGCCAGCAGCCTCGGAACTGGACTAGCGAGATCCTACGAGCAGTACTTC
TRBV5-1	many	14	TRBJ1-1	TRBD1	CASSLGQGGTEAFF	TGTGCCAGCAGCTTAGGGCAGGGGGGCACTGAAGCTTTCTTT
TRBV6-6	many	13	TRBJ2-5	.	CASSYGGWETQYF	TGTGCCAGCAGTTACGGAGGGTGGGAGACCCAGTACTTC
TRBV29-1	.	12	TRBJ1-1	TRBD1	CSGGTGKTEAFF	TGCAGCGGGGGGACAGGGAAAACTGAAGCTTTCTTT
TRBV20-1	few	16	TRBJ2-2	TRBD2	CSAVGRAGEQYGELFF	TGCAGTGCTGTGGGAAGAGCGGGAGAACAGTACGGGGAGCTGTTTTTT
TRBV20-1	few	14	TRBJ1-3	.	CSARVAGSRNTIYF	TGCAGTGCTAGAGTTGCAGGGAGTAGAAACACCATATATTTT
TRBV7-2	many	16	TRBJ2-2	TRBD2	CASSQGLAGVAGELFF	TGTGCCAGCAGCCAGGGACTAGCGGGAGTGGCCGGGGAGCTGTTTTTT
TRBV6-5	many	15	TRBJ2-7	.	CASSPRQGPLYEQYF	TGTGCCAGCAGTCCCAGGCAAGGGCCGCTCTACGAGCAGTACTTC
TRBV7-2	many	15	TRBJ2-2	TRBD1	CASSFDRGNTGELFF	TGTGCCAGCAGCTTTGACAGGGGAAACACCGGGGAGCTGTTTTTT
TRBV7-2	many	15	TRBJ2-7	.	CASSRTKGSSYEQYF	TGTGCCAGCAGCCGGACTAAAGGGAGCTCCTACGAGCAGTACTTC
TRBV7-2	many	16	TRBJ1-5	.	CASSLVGGRSNQPQHF	TGTGCCAGCAGCTTAGTTGGGGGCAGGAGCAATCAGCCCCAGCATTTT
TRBV11-2	few	14	TRBJ2-5	TRBD1	CASSSGQGAETQYF	TGTGCCAGCAGCTCAGGACAGGGGGCGGAGACCCAGTACTTC
TRBV28	.	16	TRBJ2-2	.	CASSILGALGAGELFF	TGTGCCAGCAGCATCTTAGGAGCCTTAGGGGCCGGGGAGCTGTTTTTT
TRBV10-3	.	14	TRBJ2-7	.	CAISSDSLVYEQYF	TGTGCCATCAGCTCGGACAGCTTAGTCTACGAGCAGTACTTC
TRBV20-1	.	14	TRBJ1-4	TRBD1	CSARGQAVAEKLFF	TGCAGTGCTAGGGGACAGGCAGTTGCTGAAAAACTGTTTTTT
TRBV5-1	.	14	TRBJ2-3	.	CASGPGLSTDTQYF	TGCGCCAGTGGCCCCGGACTTAGCACAGATACGCAGTATTTT
TRBV7-3	few	13	TRBJ1-2	.	CASSPGPAGGYTF	TGTGCCAGCAGCCCCGGGCCAGCGGGCGGCTACACCTTC
TRBV10-3	.	13	TRBJ1-5	.	CAIAQGNNQPQHF	TGTGCCATCGCGCAGGGTAACAATCAGCCCCAGCATTTT
TRBV14	many	13	TRBJ1-5	.	CASSPSGDQPQHF	TGTGCCAGCAGCCCGTCGGGGGATCAGCCCCAGCATTTT
TRBV7-2	many	15	TRBJ2-7	.	CASSLTAFSSYEQYF	TGTGCCAGCAGCTTAACAGCGTTCAGCTCCTACGAGCAGTACTTC
TRBV7-6	.	15	TRBJ1-4	.	CASSLDGRELEKLFF	TGTGCCAGCAGCTTAGACGGGCGCGAGTTAGAAAAACTGTTTTTT
TRBV18	.	15	TRBJ2-5	.	CASSPEQTTGETQYF	TGTGCCAGCTCACCAGAACAAACGACGGGAGAGACCCAGTACTTC
TRBV20-1	few	17	TRBJ1-1	TRBD1	CSAVGPGGQGRNTEAFF	TGCAGTGCCGTCGGACCCGGGGGACAGGGGAGGAACACTGAAGCTTTCTTT
TRBV11-1	many	18	TRBJ2-2	TRBD2	CASSLAPGLAGHTGELFF	TGTGCCAGCAGCTTAGCACCCGGACTAGCGGGGCACACCGGGGAGCTGTTTTTT
TRBV14	.	15	TRBJ2-3	.	CASSQEGLSTDTQYF	TGTGCCAGCAGCCAAGAAGGCCTAAGCACAGATACGCAGTATTTT
TRBV7-2	many	14	TRBJ1-1	.	CASSFGTGDTEAFF	TGTGCCAGCAGCTTTGGGACGGGGGACACTGAAGCTTTCTTT
TRBV29-1	.	14	TRBJ2-7	TRBD1	CSVEQGQGGDEQYF	TGCAGCGTTGAGCAGGGACAGGGTGGCGACGAGCAGTACTTC
TRBV28	many	15	TRBJ2-3	TRBD2	CASSPQLAGADTQYF	TGTGCCAGCAGTCCGCAACTAGCGGGAGCAGATACGCAGTATTTT
TRBV5-5	many	16	TRBJ1-6	.	CASSPPDRGSNSPLHF	TGTGCCAGCAGCCCTCCGGATCGGGGGTCCAATTCACCCCTCCACTTT
TRBV7-2	many	12	TRBJ2-3	.	CASSPLADTQYF	TGTGCCAGCAGCCCGTTAGCGGATACGCAGTATTTT
TRBV9	few	15	TRBJ2-7	TRBD2	CASSPRGGATYEQYF	TGTGCCAGCAGCCCCCGGGGAGGGGCTACCTACGAGCAGTACTTC
TRBV20-1	.	14	TRBJ1-5	.	CSARFKGTGQPQHF	TGCAGTGCTAGATTTAAGGGAACCGGTCAGCCCCAGCATTTT
TRBV7-2	many	16	TRBJ2-3	.	CASSLGAGGFADTQYF	TGTGCCAGCAGCTTAGGAGCTGGGGGGTTCGCAGATACGCAGTATTTT
TRBV28	.	16	TRBJ2-1	TRBD2	CASSKSGGAAYNEQFF	TGTGCCAGCAGTAAGAGCGGGGGGGCTGCGTACAATGAGCAGTTCTTC
TRBV6-6	many	15	TRBJ1-5	.	CASTPTSGGNQPQHF	TGTGCCAGCACCCCGACCTCGGGGGGGAATCAGCCCCAGCATTTT
TRBV7-3	many	13	TRBJ1-1	.	CASSLGRQTEAFF	TGTGCCAGCAGCTTGGGACGGCAAACTGAAGCTTTCTTT
TRBV7-2	many	15	TRBJ1-4	TRBD1	CASSEGDRAVEKLFF	TGTGCCAGCAGCGAAGGCGACAGGGCTGTTGAAAAACTGTTTTTT
TRBV7-3	many	18	TRBJ2-6	TRBD1	CASRPRDRYNSGANVLTF	TGTGCCAGCAGGCCTCGGGACAGGTATAACTCTGGGGCCAACGTCCTGACTTTC
TRBV15	.	15	TRBJ2-3	TRBD2	CATSSRAGATDTQYF	TGTGCCACCAGCAGTAGGGCGGGAGCCACAGATACGCAGTATTTT
TRBV6-5	many	18	TRBJ2-2	TRBD2	CASSGGLAGAANTGELFF	TGTGCCAGCAGCGGGGGACTAGCGGGGGCCGCGAACACCGGGGAGCTGTTTTTT
TRBV7-3	many	16	TRBJ2-2	TRBD1	CASSQGGTGVSGELFF	TGTGCCAGCAGCCAGGGCGGCACAGGGGTATCCGGGGAGCTGTTTTTT
TRBV20-1	many	14	TRBJ1-2	.	CSARDGSGNYGYTF	TGCAGTGCTAGAGATGGTTCCGGCAACTATGGCTACACCTTC
TRBV7-2	.	18	TRBJ2-1	TRBD2	CASSLAGLAGGLYNEQFF	TGTGCCAGCAGCTTAGCGGGACTAGCGGGGGGCCTCTACAATGAGCAGTTCTTC